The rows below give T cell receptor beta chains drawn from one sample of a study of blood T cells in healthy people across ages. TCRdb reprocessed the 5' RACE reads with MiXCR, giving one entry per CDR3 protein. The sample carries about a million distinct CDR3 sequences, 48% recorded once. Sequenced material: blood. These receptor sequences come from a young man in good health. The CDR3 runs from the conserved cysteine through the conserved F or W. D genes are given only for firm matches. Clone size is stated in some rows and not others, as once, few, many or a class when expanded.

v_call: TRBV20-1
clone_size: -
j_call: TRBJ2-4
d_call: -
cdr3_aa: CSAIGDPTKNIQYF
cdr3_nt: TGCAGTGCTATCGGAGACCCGACCAAAAACATTCAGTACTTC

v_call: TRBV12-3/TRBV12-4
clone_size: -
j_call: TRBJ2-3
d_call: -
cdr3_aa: CASGLGADTQYF
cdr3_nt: TGTGCCAGCGGCTTAGGGGCCGATACGCAGTATTTT

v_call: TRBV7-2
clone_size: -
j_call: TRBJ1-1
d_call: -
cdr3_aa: CASSFRINTEAFF
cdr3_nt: TGTGCCAGCAGCTTTCGAATTAACACTGAAGCTTTCTTT

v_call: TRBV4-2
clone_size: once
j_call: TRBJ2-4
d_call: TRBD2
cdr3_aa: CASSQDMASGYNEQYF
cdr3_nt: TGTGCCAGCAGCCAAGATATGGCTAGCGGCTACAATGAGCAGTACTTC

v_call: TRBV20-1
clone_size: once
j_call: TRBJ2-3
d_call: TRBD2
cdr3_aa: CSARDLRLAGGSTDTQYF
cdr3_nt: TGCAGTGCTAGAGATCTTCGACTAGCGGGGGGCAGCACAGATACGCAGTATTTT

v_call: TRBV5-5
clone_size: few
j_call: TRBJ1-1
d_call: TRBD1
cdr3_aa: CASSSMTGRTEAFF
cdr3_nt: TGTGCCAGCAGCTCGATGACAGGGCGGACTGAAGCTTTCTTT

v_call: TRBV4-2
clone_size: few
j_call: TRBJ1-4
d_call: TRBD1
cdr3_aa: CASSQGDRTNEKLFF
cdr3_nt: TGTGCCAGCAGCCAGGGGGACAGGACTAATGAAAAACTGTTTTTT

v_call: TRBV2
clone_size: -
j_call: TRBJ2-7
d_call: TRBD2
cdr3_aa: CASLSGGVYEQYF
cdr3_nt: TGTGCCAGCCTTAGCGGGGGTGTATACGAGCAGTACTTC

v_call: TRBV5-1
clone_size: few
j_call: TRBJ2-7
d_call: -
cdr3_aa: CASSWKEGGLYEQYF
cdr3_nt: TGCGCCAGCAGCTGGAAAGAGGGGGGGCTCTACGAGCAGTACTTC

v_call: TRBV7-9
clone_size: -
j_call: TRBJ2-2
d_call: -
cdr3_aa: CAGATNTGELFF
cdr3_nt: TGTGCGGGGGCTACGAACACCGGGGAGCTGTTTTTT

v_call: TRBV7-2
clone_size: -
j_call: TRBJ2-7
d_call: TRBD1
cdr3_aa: CASSLLGQGLLEQYF
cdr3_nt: TGTGCCAGCAGCTTGCTCGGACAGGGGCTTCTCGAGCAGTACTTC

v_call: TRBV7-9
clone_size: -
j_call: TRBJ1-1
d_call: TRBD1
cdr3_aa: CASSRGTGGGAFF
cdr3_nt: TGTGCCAGCAGCCGCGGGACAGGGGGCGGAGCTTTCTTT

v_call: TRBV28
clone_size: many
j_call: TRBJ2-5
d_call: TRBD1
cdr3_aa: CASSFKGAFQETQYF
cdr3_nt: TGTGCCAGCAGTTTTAAGGGGGCTTTTCAAGAGACCCAGTACTTC

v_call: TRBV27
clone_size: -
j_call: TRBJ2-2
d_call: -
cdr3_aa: CASSHTKTGELFF
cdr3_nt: TGTGCCAGCAGTCATACTAAGACCGGGGAGCTGTTTTTT

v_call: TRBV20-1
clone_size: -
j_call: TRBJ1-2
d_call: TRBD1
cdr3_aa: CSATPGGFGGYTF
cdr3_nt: TGCAGTGCTACGCCAGGGGGTTTCGGCGGCTACACCTTC

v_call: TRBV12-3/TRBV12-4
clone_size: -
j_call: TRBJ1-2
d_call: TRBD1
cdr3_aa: CASSEGASYGYTF
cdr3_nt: TGTGCCAGCAGTGAGGGGGCGAGCTATGGCTACACCTTC

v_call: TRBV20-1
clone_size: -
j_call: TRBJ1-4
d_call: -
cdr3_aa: CSAVGGKEKLFF
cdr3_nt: TGCAGTGCTGTAGGGGGGAAAGAAAAACTGTTTTTT

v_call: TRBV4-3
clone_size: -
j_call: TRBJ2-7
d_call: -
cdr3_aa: CASSQDADQGYEQYF
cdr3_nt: TGCGCCAGCAGCCAAGATGCGGACCAGGGGTACGAGCAGTACTTC

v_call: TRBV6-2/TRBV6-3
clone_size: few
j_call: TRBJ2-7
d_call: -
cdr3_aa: CASSYSFLEQYF
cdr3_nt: TGTGCCAGCAGTTACTCATTCCTAGAGCAGTACTTC

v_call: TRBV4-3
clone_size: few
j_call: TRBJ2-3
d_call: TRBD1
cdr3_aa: CASSQQGTDNTQYF
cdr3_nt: TGCGCCAGCAGCCAACAGGGGACAGATAATACGCAGTATTTT

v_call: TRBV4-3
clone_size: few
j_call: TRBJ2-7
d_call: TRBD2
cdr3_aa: CASSQDALETSGGDLYEQYF
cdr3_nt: TGCGCCAGCAGCCAAGATGCGTTGGAGACTAGCGGGGGTGATCTCTACGAGCAGTACTTC

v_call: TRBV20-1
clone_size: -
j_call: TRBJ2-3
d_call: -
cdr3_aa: CSTYRASLNTQYF
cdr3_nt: TGCAGTACTTACCGCGCCTCTCTCAATACGCAGTATTTT

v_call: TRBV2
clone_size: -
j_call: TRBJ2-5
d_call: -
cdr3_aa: CASNRGLNQETQYF
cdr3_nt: TGTGCCAGCAACCGCGGACTAAACCAAGAGACCCAGTACTTC

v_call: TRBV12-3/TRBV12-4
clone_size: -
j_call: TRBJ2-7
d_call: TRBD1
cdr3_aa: CASSHRGLSYEQYF
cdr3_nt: TGTGCCAGCAGCCACAGGGGGCTCTCCTACGAGCAGTACTTC

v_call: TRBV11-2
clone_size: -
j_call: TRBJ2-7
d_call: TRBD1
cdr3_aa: CASSPLSGTGYEQYF
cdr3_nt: TGTGCCAGCAGCCCCCTTTCCGGGACAGGCTACGAGCAGTACTTC

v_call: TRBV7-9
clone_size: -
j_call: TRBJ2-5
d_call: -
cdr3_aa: CASSPPGRQYF
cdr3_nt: TGTGCCAGCAGCCCCCCCGGTCGGCAGTACTTC

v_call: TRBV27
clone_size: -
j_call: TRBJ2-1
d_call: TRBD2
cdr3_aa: CASSLRLAGFYRSEQFF
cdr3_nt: TGTGCCAGCAGTTTACGGCTAGCGGGGTTTTATCGGAGTGAGCAGTTCTTC

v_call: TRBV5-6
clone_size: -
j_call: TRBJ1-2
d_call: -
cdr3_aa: CASSSPGEGRDGYTF
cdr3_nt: TGTGCCAGCAGTTCGCCGGGGGAAGGGCGCGATGGCTACACCTTC

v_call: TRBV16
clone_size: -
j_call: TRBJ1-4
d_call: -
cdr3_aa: CASSFNGPGEKLFF
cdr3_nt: TGTGCCAGCAGCTTCAACGGTCCAGGGGAAAAACTGTTTTTT

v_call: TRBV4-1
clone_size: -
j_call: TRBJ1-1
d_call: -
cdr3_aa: CASSQEGPENTEAFF
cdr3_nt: TGCGCCAGCAGCCAAGAAGGGCCAGAGAACACTGAAGCTTTCTTT

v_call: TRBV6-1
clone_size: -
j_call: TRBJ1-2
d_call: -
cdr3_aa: CASSEGGAYYGYTF
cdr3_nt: TGTGCCAGCAGTGAGGGGGGAGCGTACTATGGCTACACCTTC

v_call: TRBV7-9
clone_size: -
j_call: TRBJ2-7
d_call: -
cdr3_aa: CASSPSAAPEQYF
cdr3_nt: TGTGCCAGCAGCCCCTCAGCTGCCCCCGAGCAGTACTTC

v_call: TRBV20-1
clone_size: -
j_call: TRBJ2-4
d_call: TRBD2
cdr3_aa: CSARDGRKLAGGQLYF
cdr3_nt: TGCAGTGCTAGAGATGGCCGAAAACTAGCGGGGGGGCAATTGTACTTC

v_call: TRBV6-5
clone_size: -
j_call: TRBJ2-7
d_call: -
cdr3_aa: CASSYSKVGLYEQYF
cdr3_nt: TGTGCCAGCAGTTACTCGAAGGTGGGACTCTACGAGCAGTACTTC

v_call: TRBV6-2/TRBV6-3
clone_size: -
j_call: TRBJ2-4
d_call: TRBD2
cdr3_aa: CASRRTSGAGIQYF
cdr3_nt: TGTGCCAGCAGGAGGACTAGCGGGGCCGGCATTCAGTACTTC

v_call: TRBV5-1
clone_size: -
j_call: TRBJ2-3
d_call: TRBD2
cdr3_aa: CASSRRALAGTSTDTQYF
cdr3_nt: TGCGCCAGCAGCCGCCGAGCACTAGCGGGGACTAGCACAGATACGCAGTATTTT

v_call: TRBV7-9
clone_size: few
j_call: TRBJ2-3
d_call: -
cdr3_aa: CASSLGATSLTDTQYF
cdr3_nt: TGTGCCAGCAGCTTAGGGGCTACTAGCCTCACAGATACGCAGTATTTT

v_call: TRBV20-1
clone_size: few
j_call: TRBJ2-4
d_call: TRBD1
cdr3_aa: CSAGPQGAITIQYF
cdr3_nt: TGCAGTGCTGGACCACAGGGGGCAATAACCATTCAGTACTTC

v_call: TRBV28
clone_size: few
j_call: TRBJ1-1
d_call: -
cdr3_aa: CASSLVGSSTEAFF
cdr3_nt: TGTGCCAGCAGTTTAGTAGGGTCCAGCACTGAAGCTTTCTTT

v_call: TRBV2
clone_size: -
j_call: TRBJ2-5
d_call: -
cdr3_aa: CAYGLNRETQYF
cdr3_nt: TGTGCCTACGGACTTAATCGAGAGACCCAGTACTTC

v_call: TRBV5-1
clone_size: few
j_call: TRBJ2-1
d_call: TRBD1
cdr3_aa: CASSSRQGTNEQFF
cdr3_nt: TGCGCCAGTAGCTCCCGACAGGGAACAAATGAGCAGTTCTTC

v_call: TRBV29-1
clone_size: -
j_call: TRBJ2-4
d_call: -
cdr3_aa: CSVEDPRTLRNIQYF
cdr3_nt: TGCAGCGTTGAAGATCCCCGGACCCTCAGAAACATTCAGTACTTC

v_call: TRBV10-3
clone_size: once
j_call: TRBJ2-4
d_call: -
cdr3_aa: CAIRPGDGKNIQYF
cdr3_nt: TGTGCCATCAGACCTGGGGACGGTAAAAACATTCAGTACTTC

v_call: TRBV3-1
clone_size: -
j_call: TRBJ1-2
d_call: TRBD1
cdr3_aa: CASSQRTGGYTF
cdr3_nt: TGTGCCAGCAGCCAACGGACAGGAGGCTACACCTTC

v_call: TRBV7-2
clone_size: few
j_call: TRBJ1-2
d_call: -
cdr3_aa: CASSSVGSSNYGYTF
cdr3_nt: TGTGCCAGCAGCTCCGTCGGCAGTTCTAACTATGGCTACACCTTC